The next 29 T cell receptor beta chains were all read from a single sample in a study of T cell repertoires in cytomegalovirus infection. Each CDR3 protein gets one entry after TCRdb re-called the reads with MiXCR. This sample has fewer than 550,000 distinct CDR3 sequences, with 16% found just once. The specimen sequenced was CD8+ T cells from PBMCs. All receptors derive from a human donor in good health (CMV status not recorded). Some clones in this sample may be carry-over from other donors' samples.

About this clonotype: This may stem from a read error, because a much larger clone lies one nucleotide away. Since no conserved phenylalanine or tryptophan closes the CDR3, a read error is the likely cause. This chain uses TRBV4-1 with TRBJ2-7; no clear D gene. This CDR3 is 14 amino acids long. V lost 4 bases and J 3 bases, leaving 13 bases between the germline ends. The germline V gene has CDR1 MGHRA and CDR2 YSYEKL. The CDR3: CASSLKSSDYEQYL. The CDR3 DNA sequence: TGCGCCAGCAGCCTTAAGTCCTCGGACTACGAGCAGTACTTA.

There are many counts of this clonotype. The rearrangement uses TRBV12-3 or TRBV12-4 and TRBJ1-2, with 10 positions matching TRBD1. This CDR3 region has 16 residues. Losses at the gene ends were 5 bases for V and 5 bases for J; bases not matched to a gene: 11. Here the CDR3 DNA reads TGTGCCAGCAGTCACGCCGGGACAGGGGTTGGGTATGGCTACACCTTC. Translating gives CASSHAGTGVGYGYTF.

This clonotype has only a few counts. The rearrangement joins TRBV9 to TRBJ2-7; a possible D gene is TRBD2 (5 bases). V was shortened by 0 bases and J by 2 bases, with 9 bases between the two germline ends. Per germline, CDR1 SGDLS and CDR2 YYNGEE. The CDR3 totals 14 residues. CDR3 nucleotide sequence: TGTGCCAGCAGCGTAGAGGACTTTCCCTACGAGCAGTACTTC. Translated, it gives CASSVEDFPYEQYF.

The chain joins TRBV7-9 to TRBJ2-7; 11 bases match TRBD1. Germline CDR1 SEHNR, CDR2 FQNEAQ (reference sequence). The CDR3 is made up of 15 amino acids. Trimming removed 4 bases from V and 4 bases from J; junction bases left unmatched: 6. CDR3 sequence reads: CASSSQDRGRYEQYF. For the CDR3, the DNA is TGTGCCAGCAGCTCACAGGACAGGGGGCGATACGAGCAGTACTTC. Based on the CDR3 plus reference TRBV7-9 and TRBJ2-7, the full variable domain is DTGVSQNPRHKITKRGQNVTFRCDPISEHNRLYWYRQTLGQGPEFLTYFQNEAQLEKSRLLSDRFSAERPKGSFSTLEIQRTEQGDSAMYLCASSSQDRGRYEQYFGPGTRLTVT.

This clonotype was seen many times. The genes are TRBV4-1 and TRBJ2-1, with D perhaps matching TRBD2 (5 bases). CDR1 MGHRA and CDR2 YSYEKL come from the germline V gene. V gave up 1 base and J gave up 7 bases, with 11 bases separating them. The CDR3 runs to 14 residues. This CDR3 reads CASSQGELRNEQFF. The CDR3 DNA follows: TGCGCCAGCAGCCAAGGGGAGTTGCGGAATGAGCAGTTCTTC.

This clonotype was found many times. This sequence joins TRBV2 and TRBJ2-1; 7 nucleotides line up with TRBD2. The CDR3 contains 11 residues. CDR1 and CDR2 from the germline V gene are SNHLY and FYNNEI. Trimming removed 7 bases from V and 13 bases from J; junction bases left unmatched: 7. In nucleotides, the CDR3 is TGTGCCAGCAAGAACGGGAGGCACCAGTTCTTC. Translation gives CASKNGRHQFF. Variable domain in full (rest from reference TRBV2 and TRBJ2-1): EPEVTQTPSHQVTQMGQEVILRCVPISNHLYFYWYRQILGQKVEFLVSFYNNEISEKSEIFDDQFSVERPDGSNFTLKIRSTKLEDSAMYFCASKNGRHQFFGPGTRLTVL.

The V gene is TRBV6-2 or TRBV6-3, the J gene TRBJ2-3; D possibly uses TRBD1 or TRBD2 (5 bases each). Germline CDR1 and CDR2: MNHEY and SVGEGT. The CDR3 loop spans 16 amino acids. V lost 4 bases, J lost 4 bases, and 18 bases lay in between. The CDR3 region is CASSSRRGVISDTQYF. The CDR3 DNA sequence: TGTGCCAGCAGTTCCCGCAGAGGGGTGATTTCAGATACGCAGTATTTT.

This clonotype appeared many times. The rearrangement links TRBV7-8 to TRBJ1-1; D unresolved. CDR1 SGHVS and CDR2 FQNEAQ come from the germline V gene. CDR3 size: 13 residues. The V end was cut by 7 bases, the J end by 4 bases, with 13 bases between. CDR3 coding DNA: TGTGCCAGCACAGAAACGGGAATCACTGAAGCTTTCTTT. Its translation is CASTETGITEAFF.

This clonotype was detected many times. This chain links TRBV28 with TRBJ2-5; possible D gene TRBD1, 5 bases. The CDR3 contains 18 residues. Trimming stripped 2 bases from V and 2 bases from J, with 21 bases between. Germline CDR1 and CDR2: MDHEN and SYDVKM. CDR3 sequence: CASSLGTGETDNQETQYF. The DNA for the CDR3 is TGTGCCAGCAGTTTAGGTACAGGAGAGACAGATAATCAAGAGACCCAGTACTTC.

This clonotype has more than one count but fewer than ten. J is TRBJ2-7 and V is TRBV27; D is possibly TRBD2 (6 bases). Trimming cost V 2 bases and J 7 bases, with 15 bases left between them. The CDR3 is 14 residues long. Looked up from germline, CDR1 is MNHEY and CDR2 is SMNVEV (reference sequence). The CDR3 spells CASSLVGPRGEQYF. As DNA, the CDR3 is TGTGCCAGCAGTTTAGTGGGGCCCCGGGGGGAGCAGTACTTC.

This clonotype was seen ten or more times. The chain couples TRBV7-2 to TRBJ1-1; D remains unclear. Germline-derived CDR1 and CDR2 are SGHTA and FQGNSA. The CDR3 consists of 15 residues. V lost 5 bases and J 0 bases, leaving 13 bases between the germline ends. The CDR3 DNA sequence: TGTGCCAGCAGCATAACCTTATACATGAACACTGAAGCTTTCTTT. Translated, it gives CASSITLYMNTEAFF.

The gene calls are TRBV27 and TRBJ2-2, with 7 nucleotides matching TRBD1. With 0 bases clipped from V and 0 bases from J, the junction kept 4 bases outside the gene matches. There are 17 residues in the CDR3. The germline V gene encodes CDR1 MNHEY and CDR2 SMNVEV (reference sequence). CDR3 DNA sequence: TGTGCCAGCAGTTTATCTCAGGGGGAAACGAACACCGGGGAGCTGTTTTTT. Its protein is CASSLSQGETNTGELFF.

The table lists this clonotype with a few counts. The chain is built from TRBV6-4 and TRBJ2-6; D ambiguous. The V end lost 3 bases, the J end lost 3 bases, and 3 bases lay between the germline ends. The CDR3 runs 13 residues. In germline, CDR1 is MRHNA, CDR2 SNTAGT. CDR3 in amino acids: CASSEGGANVLTF. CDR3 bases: TGTGCCAGCAGTGAAGGTGGGGCCAACGTCCTGACTTTC.

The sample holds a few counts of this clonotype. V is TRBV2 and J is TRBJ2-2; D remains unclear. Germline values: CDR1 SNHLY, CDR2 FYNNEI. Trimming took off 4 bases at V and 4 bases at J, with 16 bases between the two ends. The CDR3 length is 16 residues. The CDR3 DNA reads TGTGCCAGCAGTGGGATTTCGGTCTACGGCACCGGGGAGCTGTTTTTT. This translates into CASSGISVYGTGELFF.

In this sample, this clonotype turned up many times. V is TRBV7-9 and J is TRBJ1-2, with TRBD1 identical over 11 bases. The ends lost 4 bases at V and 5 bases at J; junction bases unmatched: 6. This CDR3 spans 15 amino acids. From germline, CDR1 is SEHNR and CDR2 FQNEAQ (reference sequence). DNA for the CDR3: TGTGCCAGCAGCTCCGGGACAGGGGGTACTTATGGCTACACCTTC. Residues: CASSSGTGGTYGYTF.

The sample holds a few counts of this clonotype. CDR3: CASSQKGGAKNIQYF. In DNA form, the CDR3 reads TGTGCCAGCAGCCAGAAAGGGGGGGCCAAAAACATTCAGTACTTC. The chain has TRBV14 and TRBJ2-4; D possibly matches TRBD1 or TRBD2 (6 bases each). V lost 3 bases, J lost 1 base, and 10 bases lay in between. Looked up from germline, CDR1 is SGHDN and CDR2 is FVKESK. CDR3 length: 15 amino acids.

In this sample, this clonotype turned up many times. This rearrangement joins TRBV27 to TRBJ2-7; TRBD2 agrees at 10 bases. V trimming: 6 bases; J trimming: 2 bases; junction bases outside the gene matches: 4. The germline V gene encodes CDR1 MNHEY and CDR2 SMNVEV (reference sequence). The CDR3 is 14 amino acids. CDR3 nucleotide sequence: TGTGCCAGCAGCTTAGCGGGGGGCCCCTACGAGCAGTACTTC. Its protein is CASSLAGGPYEQYF.

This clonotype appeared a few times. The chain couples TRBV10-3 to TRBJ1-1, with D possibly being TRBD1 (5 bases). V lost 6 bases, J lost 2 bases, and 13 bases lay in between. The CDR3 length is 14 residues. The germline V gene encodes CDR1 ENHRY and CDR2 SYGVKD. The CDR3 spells CAIRTTGGNTEAFF. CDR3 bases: TGTGCCATCAGGACTACTGGGGGTAACACTGAAGCTTTCTTT.

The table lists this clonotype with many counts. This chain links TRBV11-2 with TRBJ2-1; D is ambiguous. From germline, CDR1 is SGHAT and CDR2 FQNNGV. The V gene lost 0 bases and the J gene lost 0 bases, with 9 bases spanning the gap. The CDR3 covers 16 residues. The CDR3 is CASSLEVDPSYNEQFF. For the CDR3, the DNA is TGTGCCAGCAGCTTAGAAGTCGATCCCTCCTACAATGAGCAGTTCTTC.

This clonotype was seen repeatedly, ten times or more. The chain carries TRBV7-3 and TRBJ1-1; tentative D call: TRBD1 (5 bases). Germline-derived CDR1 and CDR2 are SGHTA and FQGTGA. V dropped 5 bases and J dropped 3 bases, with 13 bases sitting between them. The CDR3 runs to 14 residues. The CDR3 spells CASSHGTGDTEAFF. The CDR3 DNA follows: TGTGCCAGCAGCCACGGGACTGGCGACACTGAAGCTTTCTTT.

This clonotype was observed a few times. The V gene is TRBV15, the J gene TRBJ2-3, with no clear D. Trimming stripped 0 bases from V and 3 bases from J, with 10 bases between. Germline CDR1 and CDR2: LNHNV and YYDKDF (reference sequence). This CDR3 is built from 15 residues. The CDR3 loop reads CATSRELAETDTQYF. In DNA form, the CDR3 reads TGTGCCACCAGCAGAGAGTTAGCAGAGACAGATACGCAGTATTTT.

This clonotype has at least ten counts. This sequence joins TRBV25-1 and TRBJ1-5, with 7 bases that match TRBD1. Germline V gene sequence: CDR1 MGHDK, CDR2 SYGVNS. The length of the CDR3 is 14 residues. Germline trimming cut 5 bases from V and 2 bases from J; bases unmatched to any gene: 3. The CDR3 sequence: CASSTGVGNQPQHF. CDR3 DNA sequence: TGTGCCAGCAGTACAGGGGTGGGCAATCAGCCCCAGCATTTT.

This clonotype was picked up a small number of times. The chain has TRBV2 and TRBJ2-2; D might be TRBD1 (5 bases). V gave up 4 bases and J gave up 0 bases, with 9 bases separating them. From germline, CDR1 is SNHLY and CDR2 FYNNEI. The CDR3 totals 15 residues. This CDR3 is CASSGRRANTGELFF. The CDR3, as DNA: TGTGCCAGCAGTGGCCGCAGGGCGAACACCGGGGAGCTGTTTTTT.

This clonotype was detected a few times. CDR3 in DNA: TGTGCCAGCTATAGCGGCCAAGAGACCCAGTACTTC. Residues: CASYSGQETQYF. The J gene is TRBJ2-5, the V gene TRBV2; tentatively, D is TRBD2 (6 bases). This CDR3 is built from 12 residues. Germline loops: CDR1 SNHLY, CDR2 FYNNEI. Trimming removed 8 bases at V and 1 base at J, with 8 bases between.

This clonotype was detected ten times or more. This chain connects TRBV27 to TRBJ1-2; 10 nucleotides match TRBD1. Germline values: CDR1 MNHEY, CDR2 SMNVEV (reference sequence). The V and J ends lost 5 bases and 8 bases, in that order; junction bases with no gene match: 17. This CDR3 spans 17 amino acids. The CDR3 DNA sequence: TGTGCCAGCAGTCTCCATCGGACAGGGGGAAGGATTGGGGGCTACACCTTC. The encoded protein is CASSLHRTGGRIGGYTF.

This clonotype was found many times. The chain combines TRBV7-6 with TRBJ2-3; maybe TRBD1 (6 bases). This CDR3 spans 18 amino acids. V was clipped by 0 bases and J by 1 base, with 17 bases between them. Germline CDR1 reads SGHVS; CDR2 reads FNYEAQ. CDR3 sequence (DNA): TGTGCCAGCAGCTTAGCCCAGTTCAAGGGGGTACGCACAGATACGCAGTATTTT. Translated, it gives CASSLAQFKGVRTDTQYF.

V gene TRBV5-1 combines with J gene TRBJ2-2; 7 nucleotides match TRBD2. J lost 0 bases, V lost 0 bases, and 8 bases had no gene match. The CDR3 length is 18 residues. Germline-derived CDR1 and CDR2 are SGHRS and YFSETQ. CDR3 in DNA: TGCGCCAGCAGCTTGGAGGTTAGCGGGCCTCCGAACACCGGGGAGCTGTTTTTT. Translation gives CASSLEVSGPPNTGELFF.

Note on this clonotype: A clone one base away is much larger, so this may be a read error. The CDR3 loop is CATSEVQGARDEQFF. The CDR3 DNA follows: TGTGCCACCAGTGAAGTGCAGGGGGCGCGGGATGAGCAGTTCTTC. J is TRBJ2-1 and V is TRBV24-1; TRBD1 aligns across 8 bases. The CDR3 consists of 15 residues. The V and J ends lost 4 bases and 8 bases, in that order; junction bases with no gene match: 9. Germline CDR1 KGHDR, CDR2 SFDVKD.

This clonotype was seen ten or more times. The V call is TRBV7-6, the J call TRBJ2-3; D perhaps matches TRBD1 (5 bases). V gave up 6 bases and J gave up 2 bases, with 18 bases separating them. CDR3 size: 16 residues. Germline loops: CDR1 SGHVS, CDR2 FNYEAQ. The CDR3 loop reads CASRGAGHLYTDTQYF. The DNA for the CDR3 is TGTGCCAGCAGGGGTGCCGGACACCTCTACACAGATACGCAGTATTTT. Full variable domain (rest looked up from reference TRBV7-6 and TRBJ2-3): GAGVSQSPRYKVTKRGQDVALRCDPISGHVSLYWYRQALGQGPEFLTYFNYEAQQDKSGLPNDRFSAERPEGSISTLTIQRTEQRDSAMYRCASRGAGHLYTDTQYFGPGTRLTVL.